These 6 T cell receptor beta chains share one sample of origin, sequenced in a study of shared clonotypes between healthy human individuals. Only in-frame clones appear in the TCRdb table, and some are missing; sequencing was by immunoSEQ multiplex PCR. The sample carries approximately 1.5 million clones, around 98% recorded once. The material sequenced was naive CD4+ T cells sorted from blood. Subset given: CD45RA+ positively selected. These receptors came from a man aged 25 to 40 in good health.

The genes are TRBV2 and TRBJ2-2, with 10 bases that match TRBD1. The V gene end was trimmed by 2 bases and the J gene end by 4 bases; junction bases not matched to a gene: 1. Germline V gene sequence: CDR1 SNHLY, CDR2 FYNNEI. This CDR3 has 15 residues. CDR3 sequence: CASSERTGGTGELFF. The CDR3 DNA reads TGTGCCAGCAGTGAAAGGACAGGGGGCACCGGGGAGCTGTTTTTT. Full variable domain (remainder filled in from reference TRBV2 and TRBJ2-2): EPEVTQTPSHQVTQMGQEVILRCVPISNHLYFYWYRQILGQKVEFLVSFYNNEISEKSEIFDDQFSVERPDGSNFTLKIRSTKLEDSAMYFCASSERTGGTGELFFGEGSRLTVL.

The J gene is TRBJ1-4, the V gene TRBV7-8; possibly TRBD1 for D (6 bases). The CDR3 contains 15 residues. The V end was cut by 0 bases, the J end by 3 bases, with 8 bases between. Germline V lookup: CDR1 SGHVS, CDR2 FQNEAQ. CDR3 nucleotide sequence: TGTGCCAGCAGCTTAGCGGGGGCGCCTAATGAAAAACTGTTTTTT. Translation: CASSLAGAPNEKLFF. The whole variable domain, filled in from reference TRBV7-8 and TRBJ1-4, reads GAGVSQSPRYKVAKRGQDVALRCDPISGHVSLFWYQQALGQGPEFLTYFQNEAQLDKSGLPSDRFFAERPEGSVSTLKIQRTQQEDSAVYLCASSLAGAPNEKLFFGSGTQLSVL.

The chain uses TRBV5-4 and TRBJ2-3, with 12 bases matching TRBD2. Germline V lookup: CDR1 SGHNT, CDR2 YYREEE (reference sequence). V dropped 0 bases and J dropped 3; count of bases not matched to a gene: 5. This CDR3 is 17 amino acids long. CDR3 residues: CASSLASGRARTDTQYF. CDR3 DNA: TGTGCCAGCAGCTTGGCTAGCGGGAGGGCTCGGACAGATACGCAGTATTTT. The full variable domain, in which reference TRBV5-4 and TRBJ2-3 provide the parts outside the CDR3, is ETGVTQSPTHLIKTRGQQVTLRCSSQSGHNTVSWYQQALGQGPQFIFQYYREEENGRGNFPPRFSGLQFPNYSSELNVNALELDDSALYLCASSLASGRARTDTQYFGPGTRLTVL.

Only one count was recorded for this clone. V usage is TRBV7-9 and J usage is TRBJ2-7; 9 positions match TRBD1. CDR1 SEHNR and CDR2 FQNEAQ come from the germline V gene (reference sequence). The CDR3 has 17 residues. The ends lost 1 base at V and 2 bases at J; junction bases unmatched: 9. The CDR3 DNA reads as TGTGCCAGCAGCTTAGACCTCGCTGGGACAGGGACCTACGAGCAGTACTTC. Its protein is CASSLDLAGTGTYEQYF.

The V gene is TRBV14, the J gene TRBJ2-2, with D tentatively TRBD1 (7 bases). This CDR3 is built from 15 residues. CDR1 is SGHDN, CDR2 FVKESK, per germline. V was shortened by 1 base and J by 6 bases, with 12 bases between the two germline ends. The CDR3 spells CASSQGRGLAGELFF. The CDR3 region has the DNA TGTGCCAGCAGCCAAGGGAGGGGGCTCGCCGGGGAGCTGTTTTTT.

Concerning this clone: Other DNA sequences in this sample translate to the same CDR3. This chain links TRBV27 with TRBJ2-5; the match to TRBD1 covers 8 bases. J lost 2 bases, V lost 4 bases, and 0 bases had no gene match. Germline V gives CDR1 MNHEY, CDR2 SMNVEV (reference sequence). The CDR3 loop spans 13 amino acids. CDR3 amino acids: CASSWTGQETQYF. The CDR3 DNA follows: TGTGCCAGCAGTTGGACAGGGCAAGAGACCCAGTACTTC.